The T cell receptor (beta chain) under discussion was sequenced for a study of shared clonotypes between healthy human individuals. Germline trimming cut 5 bases from V and 1 base from J; bases unmatched to any gene: 1. The CDR3 loop spans 13 amino acids. The germline gives CDR1 MNHNS, CDR2 SASEGT. Healthy and HIV-negative, the adult donors had no recent acute infections or vaccinations. Here immunoSEQ multiplex PCR was the method, and the copy in TCRdb shows in-frame clones only, minus some. The table records over 1.4 million clones, roughly 95% of them present only once. The chain is built from TRBV6-1 and TRBJ2-7; the match to TRBD1 covers 8 bases. This receptor was identified in a man aged 25 to 45 in good health. Sequences were obtained from naive CD4+ T cells sorted from blood. The subset is: CD45RA+ positively selected. Here the CDR3 DNA reads TGTGCCAGCAGTCGGACAGGGTCCTACGAGCAGTACTTC. It specifies CASSRTGSYEQYF.